This T cell receptor beta chain was profiled in a study of cytomegalovirus exposure and HLA in healthy donors. CDR3 size: 14 residues. V dropped 1 base and J dropped 4 bases, with 10 bases sitting between them. Germline V gene sequence: CDR1 MDHEN, CDR2 SYDVKM. The PCR ran on 60 Vbeta and 13 Jbeta primers. TCRdb keeps only in-frame clones here, not all; method: immunoSEQ multiplex PCR. The sample lists over 80,000 clones, roughly three quarters occurring once. Sequencing was performed on PBMCs. The chain uses TRBV28 and TRBJ1-2, with D possibly being TRBD1 (5 bases). The clonotype was recovered from a man between 40 and 49 years old in good health and CMV-seronegative. This chain's CDR3 is CASSLFQGGYGYTF. As DNA, the CDR3 is TGTGCCAGCAGTTTATTCCAGGGCGGCTATGGCTACACCTTC.